Listed below are T cell receptor beta chains from one sample, sequenced in a study of shared clonotypes between healthy human individuals. Clones were sequenced by immunoSEQ multiplex PCR, and TCRdb holds only the in-frame ones, with some missing. The table shows over 400,000 clones, with more than 75% occurring only once. The sample comprised PBMCs. Every receptor here comes from a woman aged 40 to 55 in good health. Some clones in this sample may be carry-over from other donors' samples. Each CDR3 is given without its conserved first and last residue.

TRBV28 ATRVDATWEQY
TRBV4-2 ASTQGGAGVDTQY
TRBV10-3 AISLAGGRETQY
TRBV11-1 ASSRGGTADSYEQY
TRBV11-2 ASSPLVATNEKLF
TRBV18 ASSPLRGIGTGELF
TRBV5-4 ASSQVGSHPTEAF
TRBV4-2 ASSQGGGISYNEQF
TRBV30 AWSALGGQGASHPQH
TRBV7-6 ASSPGGPYEQY
TRBV5-1 ASSLGRANEKLF
TRBV2 ASSESLQGTGELF
TRBV2 ASSDLTPVEKLF
TRBV5-1 ASSFGTNEKLF
TRBV27 ASGRRDPPLEQY
TRBV11-1 ASTPAGTSGNNEQF
TRBV7-3 ASRPTGTLNTGELF
TRBV6-5 ASRSPGETQY
TRBV5-8 ASSFVFGSEAYEQY
TRBV28 ASSRGPTSSYEQY
TRBV28 ASSNRGVWGYT
TRBV10-3 ATQPAGSYEQY
TRBV19 ASSSYTGTGH
TRBV6-5 ASSYSVAENTGELF
TRBV6-1 ASTRLAGKGNEQF
TRBV14 ASSSGTAAPQH
TRBV19 ASSMRGAQH
TRBV5-1 ASSRRTSGGSYNEQF
TRBV2 ASSEGGIPSYEQY
TRBV4-1 ASSQDTSAYNEQF
TRBV6-5 ASRAPTYEQY
TRBV5-1 ASSLDGEGIQY
TRBV6-1 ASSEAGTGSTDTQY
TRBV19 ASSPERGPYEQY
TRBV9 ASSVVAFTDTQY
TRBV4-2 ASSQVTQETQY
TRBV2 ASATGTSYYGYT
TRBV2 ASSGGQGGDYGYT
TRBV6-6 ASRDGPTGHNEQY
TRBV5-1 ASMVGTSGYEQY
TRBV7-2 ASSSPWDRNEKLF
TRBV4-1 ASRRGPQETQY
TRBV15 ATSRGSSYNEQF
TRBV5-4 ASSLEYGTYNEQF
TRBV27 ASSGYGELF
TRBV29-1 SSALAGLTNEQF
TRBV30 AWTPRGRYSAEQY
TRBV19 ASDAGAGNQPQH
TRBV4-3 ASSQKRRNQPQH
TRBV2 ASSGGSGTNYGYT
TRBV7-9 ASSLEAGPGFREQY
TRBV20-1 SALWADEQF
TRBV18 ASSPGAGGSYEQY
TRBV15 ATSRGVGTGGLNEKLF
TRBV29-1 SVGTGANTEAF
TRBV6-6 ASSYSGSGGYNEQF
TRBV7-9 ASSVGANTEAF
TRBV7-9 ASSLVSGSGETQY
TRBV7-9 ASSLLAGGAYEQY